The 16 T cell receptor beta chains in this list originate from one sample, sequenced in a study of CD8+ T cells in alopecia areata (dated by TCRdb to between 2017 and 2018). The treatment or condition tag for this specimen amounts to: oral pan-JAK inhibitor, 5-10 mg twice daily. The library relied on the immunoSEQ multiplex PCR assay. RNA was extracted from all samples and reverse transcribed into cDNA, which served as template for TCR sequencing. TCRdb carries this immuneACCESS record with in-frame sequences only. Its versions omit some clonotypes, under half of them owing to an unresolved V gene in the studies checked, with the rest unexplained. The sample yields 200,000 to 250,000 clones; around 65% were counted once. The ten largest clones capture roughly 1.2% of the sample. Sequences were derived from CD4+ T cells sorted from blood, sampled between weeks 44 and 45, from a patient treated with tofacitinib. Receptors were obtained from a human donor with alopecia areata.

The table lists this clone with a count of one. The rearrangement links TRBV10-3 to TRBJ2-1; D call uncertain. Between the trimmed V and J ends, which lost 6 bases and 8 bases, there was a span of 17 bases. Germline V gene data show CDR1 as ENHRY and CDR2 as SYGVKD. CDR3 length: 14 amino acids. This CDR3 reads CAISLNGVGYEQFF. The CDR3 DNA reads TGTGCCATCAGCCTAAACGGCGTGGGCTATGAGCAGTTCTTC.

This rearrangement joins TRBV5-1 to TRBJ1-1, with TRBD1 as a possible D gene (5 bases). With 4 bases removed from V and 5 bases from J, the gap between germline ends came to 15 bases. The CDR3 is 14 amino acids. Germline V CDR1 and CDR2: SGHRS, YFSETQ. The chain's CDR3 is CASSNSGTSTEAFF. CDR3 nucleotides: TGCGCCAGCAGCAACTCCGGGACTAGTACTGAAGCTTTCTTT.

This clone came up once. This chain joins TRBV29-1 and TRBJ2-5; D uncertain. CDR1 and CDR2 (germline): SQVTM, ANQGSEA. V gave up 4 bases and J gave up 5 bases, with 8 bases separating them. The CDR3 totals 11 residues. The DNA for the CDR3 is TGCAGCGTTGTCCGTCGTGAGACCCAGTACTTC. It encodes CSVVRRETQYF.

This chain joins TRBV10-3 and TRBJ1-2; D is ambiguous. This CDR3 has 15 residues. Germline assignment: CDR1 ENHRY and CDR2 SYGVKD. Trimming removed 1 base from V and 4 bases from J, with 13 bases in between. In nucleotides, the CDR3 is TGTGCCATCAGTGAGTTTGGTAGATGGATCTATGGCTACACCTTC. This encodes CAISEFGRWIYGYTF.

This clone was seen a single time. The chain has TRBV27 and TRBJ2-1; the D gene could be TRBD1 or TRBD2 (5 bases each). This CDR3 has 16 residues. The germline V gene encodes CDR1 MNHEY and CDR2 SMNVEV (reference sequence). Trimming shortened V by 3 bases and J by 6 bases, and 18 bases separated the two germline ends. CDR3 bases: TGTGCCAGCAGTTTGGGTGCAGGGAACGGGATCAATGAGCAGTTCTTC. This gives the protein CASSLGAGNGINEQFF.

The chain combines TRBV11-2 with TRBJ1-3; D unclear. This CDR3 has 11 amino acids. Germline V lookup: CDR1 SGHAT, CDR2 FQNNGV. The V gene lost 5 bases and the J gene lost 3 bases, with 2 bases spanning the gap. For the CDR3, the DNA is TGTGCCAGCAGCCGTGGAAACACCATATATTTT. Amino acids: CASSRGNTIYF. Full variable domain (missing parts from reference TRBV11-2 and TRBJ1-3): EAGVAQSPRYKIIEKRQSVAFWCNPISGHATLYWYQQILGQGPKLLIQFQNNGVVDDSQLPKDRFSAERLKGVDSTLKIQPAKLEDSAVYLCASSRGNTIYFGEGSWLTVV.

This clone has just a few counts. The chain is built from TRBV29-1 and TRBJ1-1, with 8 bases aligning to TRBD1. Germline CDR1 and CDR2: SQVTM and ANQGSEA. This CDR3 has 13 amino acids. Trimming removed 8 bases from V and 0 bases from J; junction bases left unmatched: 5. The CDR3 DNA is TGCAGCAATATCAGGGGGCTGAACACTGAAGCTTTCTTT. This codes for CSNIRGLNTEAFF.

The V call is TRBV10-3, the J call TRBJ2-6; D remains unclear. This CDR3 has 17 residues. Germline V gene sequence: CDR1 ENHRY, CDR2 SYGVKD. The V and J ends lost 0 bases and 3 bases respectively, with 12 bases between them. The CDR3 loop is CAISESKISIGANVLTF. CDR3 in DNA: TGTGCCATCAGTGAGTCGAAAATAAGTATTGGGGCCAACGTCCTGACTTTC.

The chain's CDR3 is CATSPVLNTGELFF. The CDR3 nucleotides read TGCGCCACCTCCCCTGTCCTTAACACCGGGGAGCTGTTTTTT. The rearrangement links TRBV5-1 to TRBJ2-2; D call uncertain. The V and J ends lost 9 bases and 2 bases respectively, with 14 bases between them. Germline V lookup: CDR1 SGHRS, CDR2 YFSETQ. This CDR3 comprises 14 residues.

J is TRBJ2-3 and V is TRBV7-2; the D gene is possibly TRBD2 (6 bases). V gave up 5 bases and J gave up 0 bases, with 15 bases separating them. This CDR3 has 16 residues. The germline CDR1 and CDR2 sequences are SGHTA and FQGNSA. CDR3 amino acids: CASSPLAGRSTDTQYF. The CDR3 DNA sequence: TGTGCCAGCAGCCCTCTCGCGGGACGGAGCACAGATACGCAGTATTTT.

The chain uses TRBV11-2 and TRBJ2-3; D is ambiguous. The CDR3 extends over 15 amino acids. Per the germline V gene, CDR1 is SGHAT and CDR2 is FQNNGV. Trimming took 5 bases from V and 6 from J, leaving 18 bases between them. This CDR3 is CASSPPLGPRDTQYF. The CDR3, as DNA: TGTGCCAGCAGCCCCCCTTTAGGCCCAAGGGATACGCAGTATTTT.

This rearrangement joins TRBV6-1 to TRBJ2-5; a possible D gene is TRBD1 (7 bases). This CDR3 is built from 14 residues. CDR1 MNHNS and CDR2 SASEGT come from the germline V gene. V lost 6 bases and J 1 base, leaving 12 bases between the germline ends. The CDR3 DNA sequence: TGTGCCAGCAGGGCGGGACAGCCCCAAGAGACCCAGTACTTC. This codes for CASRAGQPQETQYF.

This rearrangement joins TRBV4-3 to TRBJ2-1; the D gene is possibly TRBD1 (6 bases). Trimming shortened V by 0 bases and J by 9 bases, and 15 bases separated the two germline ends. The CDR3 is 15 amino acids. The germline V gene has CDR1 LGHNA and CDR2 YSLEER. CDR3 in DNA: TGCGCCAGCAGCCAAGAAACACAGGGACGCAGTGAGCAGTTCTTC. Translation gives CASSQETQGRSEQFF.

The rearrangement uses TRBV7-7 and TRBJ1-2; maybe TRBD1 (5 bases). CDR3 length: 11 amino acids. The germline V gene encodes CDR1 SSHAT and CDR2 FNYEAQ (reference sequence). The germline V and J ends were trimmed by 8 bases and 4 bases, with 8 bases remaining between them. The CDR3 coding sequence is TGTGCCAGCCCCCAGGGCTATGGCTACACCTTC. It codes for CASPQGYGYTF.

This clone was detected only a few times. The chain has TRBV9 and TRBJ1-2; TRBD1 might be the D (5 bases). The CDR3 loop spans 15 amino acids. The germline V gene has CDR1 SGDLS and CDR2 YYNGEE. Trimming cost V 0 bases and J 6 bases, with 15 bases left between them. This chain's CDR3 is CASSVGLQQANGYTF. The CDR3 DNA reads as TGTGCCAGCAGCGTAGGCTTACAACAGGCGAATGGCTACACCTTC.

This clone appeared a single time. The J gene is TRBJ2-2, the V gene TRBV14; D perhaps matches TRBD2 (6 bases). Germline V gene sequence: CDR1 SGHDN, CDR2 FVKESK. Trimming took off 1 base at V and 1 base at J, with 10 bases between the two ends. This CDR3 comprises 16 residues. The CDR3 spells CASSQGWRENTGELFF. CDR3 DNA: TGTGCCAGCAGCCAAGGCTGGCGGGAGAACACCGGGGAGCTGTTTTTT.